The rows below give T cell receptor beta chains drawn from one sample of a study of blood T cell repertoires in COVID-19. Profiling relied on immunoSEQ multiplex PCR, and the TCRdb table lists in-frame clones only, not all of them. The table has under 200,000 clones, around 76% seen once. The sample taken for sequencing was peripheral blood. Every receptor here comes from a woman in her sixties or seventies with COVID-19, enrolled during active disease. Each CDR3 is given with its conserved first and last residue. D genes are given only for firm matches. Size tells how often a clone was seen (once, few, many) or the class of an expanded clone, and some rows leave it out.

cdr3_nt cdr3_aa clone_size d_call j_call v_call cdr3_length
TGTGCCAGCAGTGAACGGGTTACCGGGGAGCTGTTTTTT CASSERVTGELFF NA NA TRBJ2-2 TRBV6-1 13
TGTGCCAGCAGCTTGACTTCATTCCATGGCTACACCTTC CASSLTSFHGYTF NA NA TRBJ1-2 TRBV6-6 13
TGTGCCAGCAGTGCCGGGGGCAGGGGGCGGCAGCCCCAGCATTTT CASSAGGRGRQPQHF NA TRBD1 TRBJ1-5 TRBV6-6 15
TGTGCCACGCAGGGCGCAAACAATGAGCAGTTCTTC CATQGANNEQFF NA NA TRBJ2-1 TRBV10-3 12
TGTGCCAGCAGCTTAAATTCTGCGTTGAGCTCCTACAATGAGCAGTTCTTC CASSLNSALSSYNEQFF NA NA TRBJ2-1 TRBV7-2 17
TGTGCCAGCAGCTTCGGGACAGGGGGTCAGCCCCAGCATTTT CASSFGTGGQPQHF NA TRBD1 TRBJ1-5 TRBV9 14
TGTGCCACAGTGAGCCCTGGACTCTATGGCTACACCTTC CATVSPGLYGYTF once NA TRBJ1-2 TRBV6-5 13
TGTGCCAGCAGCTTAGGGGCCTCAGGGGGCGGCTACGAGCAGTACTTC CASSLGASGGGYEQYF NA TRBD1 TRBJ2-7 TRBV7-2 16
TGTGCCAGCAGCCCTATCGGTCTTTCGGGCTACACCTTC CASSPIGLSGYTF NA NA TRBJ1-2 TRBV11-3 13
TGTGCCAGCAGCTTCCCCACTAGCGGGGTAGAGACCCAGTACTTC CASSFPTSGVETQYF once TRBD2 TRBJ2-5 TRBV5-6 15
TGTGCCAGCAGCAATTATCACCGGGACAGGGACTACGAGCAGTACTTC CASSNYHRDRDYEQYF NA TRBD1 TRBJ2-7 TRBV7-2 16
TGTGCCAGCAGCTTGCCCTCTGACGGGGGGCCAATCAACTATGGCTACACCTTC CASSLPSDGGPINYGYTF once NA TRBJ1-2 TRBV5-8 18
TGTGCCAGCAGCTCAAGCGTAGGCACAGATACGCAGTATTTT CASSSSVGTDTQYF NA NA TRBJ2-3 TRBV7-2 14
TGTGCCAGCAGCTTTGGAGGACAGAGACAAGAGACCCAGTACTTC CASSFGGQRQETQYF NA NA TRBJ2-5 TRBV5-4 15
TGTGCCAGCAGCTTAAAGGGAGATACCGGGGAGCTGTTTTTT CASSLKGDTGELFF NA NA TRBJ2-2 TRBV7-3 14
TGTGCCAGCAGTCATACCGCCCCGGCTGAAGCTTTCTTT CASSHTAPAEAFF NA NA TRBJ1-1 TRBV6-6 13
TGTGCCAGCAGCCTACAGGAGGGCCAGCCCCAGCATTTT CASSLQEGQPQHF NA NA TRBJ1-5 TRBV11-2 13
TGTGCCACCAGCAGAGGAGGGACAGGTGCTGAAGCTTTCTTT CATSRGGTGAEAFF NA TRBD1 TRBJ1-1 TRBV15 14
TGTGCCAGCAGCCGAACGGGAGGGAGGGAGCCCCAGCATTTT CASSRTGGREPQHF NA NA TRBJ1-5 TRBV7-9 14
TGTGCCAGCAGCAACGAGCGGGGCGGGGAATACGAGCAGTACTTC CASSNERGGEYEQYF once TRBD2 TRBJ2-7 TRBV2 15
TGTGCCAGCAGCTTATCGGGCCGGCTAGCGGGGAAAGAAGATACGCAGTATTTT CASSLSGRLAGKEDTQYF NA TRBD2 TRBJ2-3 TRBV11-2 18
TGCAGCGTAGCCCAGGAGGGACTAGCGGGAGGCTCCTACAATGAGCAGTTCTTC CSVAQEGLAGGSYNEQFF NA TRBD2 TRBJ2-1 TRBV29-1 18
TGTGCCAGCAGTTTAACACAGGGGGCGGGTGGCTACACCTTC CASSLTQGAGGYTF NA TRBD1 TRBJ1-2 TRBV28 14
TGTGCCAGCAGCCCTAGCCAGCAATTGTGGAATGAGCAGTTCTTC CASSPSQQLWNEQFF NA NA TRBJ2-1 TRBV11-2 15
TGTGCCAGCAGGTTAGCCGGGGAAACCTATGGCTACACCTTC CASRLAGETYGYTF NA NA TRBJ1-2 TRBV5-4 14
TGTGCCACCAGGACTAGCGGGAGAGTTAACACCGGGGAGCTGTTTTTT CATRTSGRVNTGELFF NA TRBD2 TRBJ2-2 TRBV10-3 16
TGTGCCAGCAGACCCACTAGCGGGAGGTACAATGAGCAGTTCTTC CASRPTSGRYNEQFF NA TRBD2 TRBJ2-1 TRBV5-4 15
TGCAGTGCTAGACGGACAGATACGCAGTATTTT CSARRTDTQYF NA NA TRBJ2-3 TRBV20-1 11
TGCGCCAGCAGCCAAGACCCGACTAACACCGGGGAGCTGTTTTTT CASSQDPTNTGELFF few NA TRBJ2-2 TRBV4-3 15
TGTGCCATCACTCGGACAGGGGAGGAAGGCGAGCAGTACTTC CAITRTGEEGEQYF few TRBD1 TRBJ2-7 TRBV10-3 14
TGTGCCAGCAGTTTACGTGGTCCGGCGGCTGGCTACACCTTC CASSLRGPAAGYTF NA NA TRBJ1-2 TRBV27 14
TGTGCCTGGAGTAGCCTAGGACAGAATAACAATCAGCCCCAGCATTTT CAWSSLGQNNNQPQHF NA NA TRBJ1-5 TRBV30 16
TGTGCCAGTACCGGGACAGGTGGAAACACCATATATTTT CASTGTGGNTIYF few TRBD1 TRBJ1-3 TRBV19 13
TGTGCCAGCAGCCCCGGGGGGACCCAGGAGACCCAGTACTTC CASSPGGTQETQYF NA TRBD2 TRBJ2-5 TRBV5-6 14
TGTGCCATCAGTGAAATTGGGGAGGGCACTGAAGCTTTCTTT CAISEIGEGTEAFF NA NA TRBJ1-1 TRBV10-3 14
TGTGCCAGCAGTCGACACAGCAGTAGCACAGATACGCAGTATTTT CASSRHSSSTDTQYF NA NA TRBJ2-3 TRBV6-2/TRBV6-3 15
TGTGCCAGCAGGTCAGGGGGCACTGAAGCTTTCTTT CASRSGGTEAFF NA TRBD1 TRBJ1-1 TRBV6-5 12
TGTGCCAGCAGCCAATCGGACAGGGGGTTTTGGGAGACCCAGTACTTC CASSQSDRGFWETQYF NA TRBD1 TRBJ2-5 TRBV5-6 16
TGCAGCGTTCGAACAGGTGAGAAGGCTGAAGCTTTCTTT CSVRTGEKAEAFF NA NA TRBJ1-1 TRBV29-1 13
TGTGCCACCTGCGACAGGGTAACGAACACTGAAGCTTTCTTT CATCDRVTNTEAFF few TRBD1 TRBJ1-1 TRBV19 14
TGTGCCAGCAGTTTAACAGGGTCAACTAATGAAAAACTGTTTTTT CASSLTGSTNEKLFF once NA TRBJ1-4 TRBV28 15
TGTGCCAGCAGCTTAGGCTTGACTAGCACAGATACGCAGTATTTT CASSLGLTSTDTQYF NA NA TRBJ2-3 TRBV7-9 15
TGTGCCACGCTCCAGCGGGAGTTCCAGTACTTC CATLQREFQYF many TRBD2 TRBJ2-7 TRBV6-6 11
TGTGCCAGCTCACCACGACAGACCGGTATGAGTGGGAACACTGAAGCTTTCTTT CASSPRQTGMSGNTEAFF NA NA TRBJ1-1 TRBV18 18
TGTGCCAGCAGTAAACTGACAGGGTTTGGTTCACCCCTCCACTTT CASSKLTGFGSPLHF NA TRBD1 TRBJ1-6 TRBV28 15
TGTGCCAGCAATCCTACAGGGTTTAGCAATCAGCCCCAGCATTTT CASNPTGFSNQPQHF NA NA TRBJ1-5 TRBV28 15
TGCGCCAGCAGTGCGAACCAGGGAAAGGGCTTCGGTGAGCAGTTCTTC CASSANQGKGFGEQFF NA NA TRBJ2-1 TRBV5-1 16
TGCAGTGCTAGTGCCCAGGGGTTGGGGAGCAATCAGCCCCAGCATTTT CSASAQGLGSNQPQHF NA NA TRBJ1-5 TRBV20-1 16
TGTGCCAGCACCCCCGGGGGTAGGGATAATTCACCCCTCCACTTT CASTPGGRDNSPLHF NA NA TRBJ1-6 TRBV28 15
TGTGCCAGCAGCCTAACCGGGACAGAGCAGTACAATGAGCAGTTCTTC CASSLTGTEQYNEQFF NA TRBD1 TRBJ2-1 TRBV27 16
TGTGCCTGGAGTCGACAGGAAAATTCACCCCTCCACTTT CAWSRQENSPLHF NA NA TRBJ1-6 TRBV30 13
TGTGCCAGCAGCCCCGACAGGAACTATGGCTACACCTTC CASSPDRNYGYTF NA NA TRBJ1-2 TRBV5-4 13